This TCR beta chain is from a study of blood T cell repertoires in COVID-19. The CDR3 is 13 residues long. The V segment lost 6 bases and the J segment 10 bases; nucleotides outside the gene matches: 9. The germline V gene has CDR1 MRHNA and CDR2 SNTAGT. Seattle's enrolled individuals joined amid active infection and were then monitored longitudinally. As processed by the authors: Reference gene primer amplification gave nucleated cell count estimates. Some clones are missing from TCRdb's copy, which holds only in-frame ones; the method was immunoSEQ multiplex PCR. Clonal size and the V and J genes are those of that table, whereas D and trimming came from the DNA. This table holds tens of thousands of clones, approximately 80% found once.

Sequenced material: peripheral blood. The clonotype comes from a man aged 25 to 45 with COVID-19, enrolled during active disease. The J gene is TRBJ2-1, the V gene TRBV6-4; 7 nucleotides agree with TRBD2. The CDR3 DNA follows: TGTGCCAGCAGCCGGGAGGCCTCGGGAGAGCAGTTCTTC. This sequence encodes CASSREASGEQFF.